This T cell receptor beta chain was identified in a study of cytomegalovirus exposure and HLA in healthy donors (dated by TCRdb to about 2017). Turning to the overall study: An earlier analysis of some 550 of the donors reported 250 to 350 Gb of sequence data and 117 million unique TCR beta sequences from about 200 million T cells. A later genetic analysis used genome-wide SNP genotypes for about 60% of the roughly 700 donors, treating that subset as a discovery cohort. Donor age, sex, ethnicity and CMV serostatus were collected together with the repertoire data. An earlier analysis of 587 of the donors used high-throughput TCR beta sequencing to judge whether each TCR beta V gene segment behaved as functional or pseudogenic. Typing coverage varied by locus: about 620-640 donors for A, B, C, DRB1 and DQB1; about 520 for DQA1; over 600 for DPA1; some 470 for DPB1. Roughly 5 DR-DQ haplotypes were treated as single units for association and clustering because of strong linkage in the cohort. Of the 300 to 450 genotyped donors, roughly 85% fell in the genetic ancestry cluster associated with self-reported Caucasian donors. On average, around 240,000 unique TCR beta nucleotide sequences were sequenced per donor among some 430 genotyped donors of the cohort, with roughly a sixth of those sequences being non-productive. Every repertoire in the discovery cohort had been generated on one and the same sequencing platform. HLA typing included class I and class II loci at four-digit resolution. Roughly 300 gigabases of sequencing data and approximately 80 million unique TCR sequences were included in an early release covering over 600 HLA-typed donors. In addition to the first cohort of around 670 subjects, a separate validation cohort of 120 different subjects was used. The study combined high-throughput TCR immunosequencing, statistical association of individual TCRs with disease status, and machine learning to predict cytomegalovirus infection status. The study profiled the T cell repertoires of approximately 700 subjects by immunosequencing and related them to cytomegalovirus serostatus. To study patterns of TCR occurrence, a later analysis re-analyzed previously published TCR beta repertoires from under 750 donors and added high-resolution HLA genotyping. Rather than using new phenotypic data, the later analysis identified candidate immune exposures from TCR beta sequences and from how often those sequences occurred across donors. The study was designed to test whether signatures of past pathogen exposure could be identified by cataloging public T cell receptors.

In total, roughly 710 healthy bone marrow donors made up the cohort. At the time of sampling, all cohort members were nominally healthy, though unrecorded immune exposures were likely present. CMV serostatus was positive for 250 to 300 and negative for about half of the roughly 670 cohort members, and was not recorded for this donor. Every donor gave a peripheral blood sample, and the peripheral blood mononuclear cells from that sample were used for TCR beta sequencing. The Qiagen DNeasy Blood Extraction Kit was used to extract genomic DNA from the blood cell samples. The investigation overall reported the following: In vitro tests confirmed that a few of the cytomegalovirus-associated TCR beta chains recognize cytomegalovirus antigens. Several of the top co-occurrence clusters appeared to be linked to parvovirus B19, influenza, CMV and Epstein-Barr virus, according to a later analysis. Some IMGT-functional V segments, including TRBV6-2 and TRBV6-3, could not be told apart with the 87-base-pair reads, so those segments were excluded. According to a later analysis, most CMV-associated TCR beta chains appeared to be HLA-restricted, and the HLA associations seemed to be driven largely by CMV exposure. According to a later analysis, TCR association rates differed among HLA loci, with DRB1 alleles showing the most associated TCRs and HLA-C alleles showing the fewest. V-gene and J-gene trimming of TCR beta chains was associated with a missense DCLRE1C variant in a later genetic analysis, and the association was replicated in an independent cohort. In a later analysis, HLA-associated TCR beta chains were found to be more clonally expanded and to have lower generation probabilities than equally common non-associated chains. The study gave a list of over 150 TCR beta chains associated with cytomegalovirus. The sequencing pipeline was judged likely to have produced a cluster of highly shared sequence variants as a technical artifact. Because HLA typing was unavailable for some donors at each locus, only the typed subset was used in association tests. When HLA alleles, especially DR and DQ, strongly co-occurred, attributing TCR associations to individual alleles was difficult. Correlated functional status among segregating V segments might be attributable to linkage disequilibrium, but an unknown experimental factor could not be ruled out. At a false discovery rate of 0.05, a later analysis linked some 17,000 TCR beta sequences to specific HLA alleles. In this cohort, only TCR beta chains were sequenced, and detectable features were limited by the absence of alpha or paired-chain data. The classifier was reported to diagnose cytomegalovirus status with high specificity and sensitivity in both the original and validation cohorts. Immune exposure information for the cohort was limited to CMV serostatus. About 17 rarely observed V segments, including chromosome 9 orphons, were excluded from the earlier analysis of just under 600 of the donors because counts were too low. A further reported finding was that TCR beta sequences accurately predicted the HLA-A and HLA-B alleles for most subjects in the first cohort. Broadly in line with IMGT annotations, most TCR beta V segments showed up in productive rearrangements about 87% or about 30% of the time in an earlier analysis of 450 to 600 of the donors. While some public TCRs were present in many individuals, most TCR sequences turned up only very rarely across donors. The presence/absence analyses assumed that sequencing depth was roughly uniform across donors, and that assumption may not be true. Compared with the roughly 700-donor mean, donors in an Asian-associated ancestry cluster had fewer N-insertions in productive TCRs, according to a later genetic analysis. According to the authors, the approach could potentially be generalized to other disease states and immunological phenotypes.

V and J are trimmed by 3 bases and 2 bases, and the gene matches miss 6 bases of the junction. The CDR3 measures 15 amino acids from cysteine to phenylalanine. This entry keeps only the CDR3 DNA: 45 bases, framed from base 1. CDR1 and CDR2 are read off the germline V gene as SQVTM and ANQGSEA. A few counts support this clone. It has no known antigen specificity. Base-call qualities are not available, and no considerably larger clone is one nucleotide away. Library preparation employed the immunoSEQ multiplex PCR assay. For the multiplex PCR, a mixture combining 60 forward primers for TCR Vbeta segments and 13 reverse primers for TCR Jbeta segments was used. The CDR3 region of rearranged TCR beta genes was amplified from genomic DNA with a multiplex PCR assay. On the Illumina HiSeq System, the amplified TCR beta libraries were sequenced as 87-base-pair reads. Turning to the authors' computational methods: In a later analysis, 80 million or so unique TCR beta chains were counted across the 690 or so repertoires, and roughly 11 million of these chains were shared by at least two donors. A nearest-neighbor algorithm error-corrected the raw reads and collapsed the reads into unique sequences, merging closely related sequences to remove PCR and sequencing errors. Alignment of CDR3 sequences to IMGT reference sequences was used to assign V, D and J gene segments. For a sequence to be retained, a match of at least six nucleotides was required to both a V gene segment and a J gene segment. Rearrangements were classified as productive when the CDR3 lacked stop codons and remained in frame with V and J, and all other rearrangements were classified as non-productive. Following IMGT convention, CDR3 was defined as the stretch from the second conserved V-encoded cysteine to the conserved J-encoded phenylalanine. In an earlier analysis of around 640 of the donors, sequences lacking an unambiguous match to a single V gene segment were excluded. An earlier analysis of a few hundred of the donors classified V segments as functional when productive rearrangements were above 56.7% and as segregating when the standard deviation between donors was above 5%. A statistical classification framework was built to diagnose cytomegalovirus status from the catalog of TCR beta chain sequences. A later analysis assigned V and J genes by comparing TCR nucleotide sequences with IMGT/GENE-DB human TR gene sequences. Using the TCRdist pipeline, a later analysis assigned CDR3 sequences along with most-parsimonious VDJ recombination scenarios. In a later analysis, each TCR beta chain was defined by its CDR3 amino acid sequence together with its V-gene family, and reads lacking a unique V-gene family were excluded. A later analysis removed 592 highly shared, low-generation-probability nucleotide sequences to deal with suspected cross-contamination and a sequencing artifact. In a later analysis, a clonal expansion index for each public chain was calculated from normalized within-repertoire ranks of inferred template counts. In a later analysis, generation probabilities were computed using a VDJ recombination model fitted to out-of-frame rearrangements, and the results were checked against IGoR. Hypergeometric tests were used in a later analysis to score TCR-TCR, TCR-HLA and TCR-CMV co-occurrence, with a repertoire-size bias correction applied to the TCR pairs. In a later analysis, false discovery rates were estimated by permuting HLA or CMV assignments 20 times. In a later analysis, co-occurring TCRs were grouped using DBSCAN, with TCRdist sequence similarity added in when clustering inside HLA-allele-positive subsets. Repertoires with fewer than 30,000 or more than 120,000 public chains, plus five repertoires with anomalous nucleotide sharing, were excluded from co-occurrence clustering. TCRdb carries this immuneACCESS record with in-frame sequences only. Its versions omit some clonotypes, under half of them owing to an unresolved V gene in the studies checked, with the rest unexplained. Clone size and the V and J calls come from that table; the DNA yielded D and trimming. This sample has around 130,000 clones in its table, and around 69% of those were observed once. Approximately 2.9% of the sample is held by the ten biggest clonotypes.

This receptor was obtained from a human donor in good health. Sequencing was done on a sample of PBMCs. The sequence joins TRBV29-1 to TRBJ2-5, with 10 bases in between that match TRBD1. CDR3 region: CSVEPDRGRQETQYF. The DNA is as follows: TGCAGCGTTGAGCCCGACAGGGGGCGACAAGAGACCCAGTACTTC.